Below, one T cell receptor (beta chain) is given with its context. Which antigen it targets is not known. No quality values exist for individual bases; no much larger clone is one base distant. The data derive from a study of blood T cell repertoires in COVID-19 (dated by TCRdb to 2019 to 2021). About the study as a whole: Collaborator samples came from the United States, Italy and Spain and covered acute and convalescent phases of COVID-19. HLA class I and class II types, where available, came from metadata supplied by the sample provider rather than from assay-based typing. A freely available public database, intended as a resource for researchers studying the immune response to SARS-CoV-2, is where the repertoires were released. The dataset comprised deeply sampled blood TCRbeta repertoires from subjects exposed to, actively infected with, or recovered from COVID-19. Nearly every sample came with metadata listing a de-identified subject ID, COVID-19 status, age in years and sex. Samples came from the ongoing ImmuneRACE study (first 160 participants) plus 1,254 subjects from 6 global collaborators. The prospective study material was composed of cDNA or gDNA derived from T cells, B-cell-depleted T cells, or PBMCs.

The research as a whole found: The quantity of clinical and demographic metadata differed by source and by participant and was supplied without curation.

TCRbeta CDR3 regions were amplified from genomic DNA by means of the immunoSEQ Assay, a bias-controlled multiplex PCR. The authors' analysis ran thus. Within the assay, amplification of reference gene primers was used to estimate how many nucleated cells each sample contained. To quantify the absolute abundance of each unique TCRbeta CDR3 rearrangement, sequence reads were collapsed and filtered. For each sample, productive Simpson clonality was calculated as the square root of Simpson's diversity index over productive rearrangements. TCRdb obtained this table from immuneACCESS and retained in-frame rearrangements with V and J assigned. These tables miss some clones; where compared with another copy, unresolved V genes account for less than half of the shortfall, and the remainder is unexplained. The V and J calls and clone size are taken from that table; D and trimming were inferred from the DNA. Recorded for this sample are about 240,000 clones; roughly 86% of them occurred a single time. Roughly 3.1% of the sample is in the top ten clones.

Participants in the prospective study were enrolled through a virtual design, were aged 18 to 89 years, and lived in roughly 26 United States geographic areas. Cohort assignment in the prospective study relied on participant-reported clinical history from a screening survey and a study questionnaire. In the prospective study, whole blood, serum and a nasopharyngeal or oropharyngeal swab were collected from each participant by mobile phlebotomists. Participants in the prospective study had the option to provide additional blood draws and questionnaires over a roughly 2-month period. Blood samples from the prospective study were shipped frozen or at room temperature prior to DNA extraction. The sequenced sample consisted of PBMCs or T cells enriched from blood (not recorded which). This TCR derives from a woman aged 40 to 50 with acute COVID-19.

At the DNA level, the sequence is TGTGCCAGCAGCATACAGGGGGCCGGTGAGCAGTTCTTC. This yields the protein CASSIQGAGEQFF. This receptor chain uses TRBV7-9 and TRBJ2-1; TRBD1 agrees with 9 junctional bases. Spanning cysteine to phenylalanine, the CDR3 consists of 13 amino acids. Here the CDR3 DNA is all that survives: 39 bases in frame from base 1. For this chain, trimming is 5 bases at the V end and 9 bases at the J end, and the number of junction bases without a gene match is 5. Taken from the germline V gene (reference sequence), the CDR1 and CDR2 loops are SEHNR and FQNEAQ.